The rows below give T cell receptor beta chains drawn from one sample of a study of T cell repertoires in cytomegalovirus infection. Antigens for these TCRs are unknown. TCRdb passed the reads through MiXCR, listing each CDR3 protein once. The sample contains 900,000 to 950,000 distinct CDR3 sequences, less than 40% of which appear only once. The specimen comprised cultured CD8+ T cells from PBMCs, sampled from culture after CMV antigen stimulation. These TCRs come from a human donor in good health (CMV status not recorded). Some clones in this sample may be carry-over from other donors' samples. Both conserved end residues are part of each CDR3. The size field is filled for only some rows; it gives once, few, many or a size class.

CSARDREGGGETQYF	few	TRBV20-1	TRBJ2-5
CASSSWGIVPETQYF	many	TRBV7-8	TRBJ2-5
CASSVLAGGPYNEQFF	few	TRBV5-1	TRBJ2-1
CASMGGGLNQPQHF	-	TRBV19	TRBJ1-5
CASRPPLGQTSNQPQHF	once	TRBV6-1	TRBJ1-5
CASSEISPYRARYYGYTF	once	TRBV2	TRBJ1-2
CASKLDPGNTIYF	many	TRBV28	TRBJ1-3
CASSSPGQTYGYTF	-	TRBV27	TRBJ1-2
CASSFWLTTQRGATNEKLFF	many	TRBV12-3/TRBV12-4	TRBJ1-4
CASTYSNEQFF	-	TRBV6-2/TRBV6-3	TRBJ2-1
CASSYSAGHTDTQYF	few	TRBV6-6	TRBJ2-3
CASSFEATPSNEQFF	-	TRBV12-3/TRBV12-4	TRBJ2-1
CASTSRQGKNIQYF	-	TRBV28	TRBJ2-4
CASSPDSWQGAGGYTF	-	TRBV5-5	TRBJ1-2
CASSQRSGGTEAFF	-	TRBV4-1	TRBJ1-1
CASSESTGAPNYGYTF	-	TRBV9	TRBJ1-2
CASSPAWGGEQDTDTQYF	few	TRBV7-9	TRBJ2-3
CASSVGTSGGINEQFF	-	TRBV9	TRBJ2-1
CVSSMPGQFTGGNNQPQHF	-	TRBV19	TRBJ1-5
CASSDITDTQYF	-	TRBV2	TRBJ2-3
CASSLNGGMKNIQYF	-	TRBV7-3	TRBJ2-4
CASSNNLISGANVLTF	-	TRBV6-2/TRBV6-3	TRBJ2-6
CASSYRAGGNTIYF	-	TRBV6-5	TRBJ1-3
CASSLNPSGGARNEQFF	many	TRBV7-2	TRBJ2-1
CASSLGAGANTEAFF	many	TRBV7-2	TRBJ1-1
CASTPPWATDTQYF	few	TRBV7-9	TRBJ2-3
CASSQVGRRAGGLLPENEQFF	once	TRBV4-1	TRBJ2-1
CASSQGYPEQFF	few	TRBV16	TRBJ2-1
CASSLGRGGDTQYF	many	TRBV7-2	TRBJ2-3
CASQGSGEQYF	-	TRBV5-4	TRBJ2-7
CASSHPWAEGTDTQYF	-	TRBV12-3/TRBV12-4	TRBJ2-3
CASSPTGRGLAAFF	once	TRBV6-2/TRBV6-3	TRBJ1-1
CASSEYSPSPGQNYEQYF	-	TRBV25-1	TRBJ2-7
CASSFLRQGDYGYTF	few	TRBV7-9	TRBJ1-2
CASSLRHGLTDTQYF	-	TRBV7-9	TRBJ2-3
CASSYPEVAPHF	few	TRBV6-1	TRBJ1-5
CAIRPRLASNYNEQFF	few	TRBV10-3	TRBJ2-1
CASSLDYTLKTMGYTF	-	TRBV5-6	TRBJ1-2
CASSVYWTLQGGGYTF	-	TRBV9	TRBJ1-2
CASSHGTGYGNTIYF	-	TRBV7-9	TRBJ1-3
CASSSGGGGQETQYF	many	TRBV7-3	TRBJ2-5
CASSKIGLKLDTQYF	-	TRBV2	TRBJ2-3
CASSPGGAAGNTIYF	few	TRBV7-6	TRBJ1-3
CAISESKGYTYEQYF	few	TRBV10-3	TRBJ2-7
CASSEGRDRDNQPQHF	-	TRBV6-1	TRBJ1-5
CASSSGLAGGGEQFF	many	TRBV7-2	TRBJ2-1
CASSPTWGVAEQFF	-	TRBV5-5	TRBJ2-1
CAISDGGDSYNEQFF	few	TRBV10-3	TRBJ2-1
CASSFGLAVNEQFF	-	TRBV13	TRBJ2-1
CASSLGLTDLNTEAFF	-	TRBV28	TRBJ1-1
CAISDQDSAREEAFF	-	TRBV10-3	TRBJ1-1
CASSSGLAGGPYGETQYF	many	TRBV7-2	TRBJ2-5
CATSDSGLEQFF	few	TRBV24-1	TRBJ2-1